The next 3 T cell receptor beta chains were all read from a single sample in a study of OX40 agonist ivuxolimab in advanced cancers. Sequenced by immunoSEQ multiplex PCR; TCRdb stores in-frame clones only, minus some. The sample lists 100,000 to 120,000 clones; under 95% were seen once. The sample consisted of CD4+ or CD8+ T cells sorted from blood, taken in a trial of the OX40 agonist ivuxolimab. The source is an adult with an advanced solid tumor such as melanoma, head and neck, liver or kidney cancer.

V is TRBV7-6 and J is TRBJ1-1; D gene unclear. Germline CDR1 SGHVS, CDR2 FNYEAQ. Trimming cost V 1 base and J 1 base, with 7 bases left between them. This CDR3 spans 14 amino acids. CDR3 coding DNA: TGTGCCAGCAGCTTAGTTGGCTCGAACACTGAAGCTTTCTTT. This sequence encodes CASSLVGSNTEAFF.

The chain carries TRBV5-4 and TRBJ1-2; D call uncertain. Germline V gene sequence: CDR1 SGHNT, CDR2 YYREEE (reference sequence). CDR3 length: 14 residues. Trimming stripped 5 bases from V and 5 bases from J, with 16 bases between. CDR3 amino acids: CASSHRDGVYGYTF. DNA for the CDR3: TGTGCCAGCAGTCATCGAGACGGTGTATATGGCTACACCTTC. The full variable domain, rest sourced from reference TRBV5-4 and TRBJ1-2, is ETGVTQSPTHLIKTRGQQVTLRCSSQSGHNTVSWYQQALGQGPQFIFQYYREEENGRGNFPPRFSGLQFPNYSSELNVNALELDDSALYLCASSHRDGVYGYTFGSGTRLTVV.

The chain couples TRBV18 to TRBJ2-3; D could derive from TRBD1 or TRBD2 (6 bases each). V lost 4 bases, J lost 2 bases, and 10 bases lay in between. CDR3 length equals 14 residues. Germline assignment: CDR1 KGHSH and CDR2 LQKENI. CDR3 nucleotides: TGTGCCAGCTCACTCGGGGGCAACACAGATACGCAGTATTTT. The encoded protein is CASSLGGNTDTQYF.